This T cell receptor (beta chain) was sequenced in a study of siplizumab effects on memory and regulatory T cells. The table came from immunoSEQ multiplex PCR; TCRdb's copy has only in-frame clones and leaves some out. The sample yields about 110,000 clones, just under 95% seen once. V was shortened by 2 bases and J by 6 bases, with 8 bases between the two germline ends. The CDR3 is made up of 13 amino acids. Germline values: CDR1 LNHDA, CDR2 SQIVND (reference sequence). This clonotype was obtained from a human donor in good health. Sequencing used CD4+ T cells sorted from blood. The V and J genes are TRBV19 and TRBJ1-5, with D uncertain. The CDR3 is CASSIRVRQPQHF. CDR3 bases: TGTGCCAGTAGTATAAGGGTGCGTCAGCCCCAGCATTTT.